The 27 T cell receptor beta chains presented below share a single source sample, sequenced in a study of CD8+CD57+ T cells in acquired aplastic anemia (dated by TCRdb to between 2018 and 2020). Patients chosen for sequencing had shown expansion of CD8+CD57+ cells by flow cytometry. The sequencer was an Illumina HiSeq 2000. Genomic DNA served as template for TCR beta VDJ combination and CDR3 sequence profiling. TCRdb's own reprocessing of the public reads used fastp at Q25 and MiXCR and kept productive beta chains. A single entry per CDR3 protein holds the most common genes and DNA from its merged rows. The sample profile shows 100,000 to 150,000 distinct CDR3 sequences; over 30% of them were found once. Of the sample, 2% to 3% falls within the top ten clones. The source material was sorted CD4+, CD8+, or CD8+CD57+ T cells (not recorded which) from PBMCs. The receptors shown here come from a human donor with aplastic anemia.

The chain carries TRBV10-3 and TRBJ1-6, with 9 nucleotides matching TRBD1. The CDR3 extends over 14 amino acids. Trimming took 6 bases from V and 7 from J; bases not matched to a gene: 4. Germline values: CDR1 ENHRY, CDR2 SYGVKD. As DNA, the CDR3 is TGTGCCATCAGCGGGACAGGGCCGAATTCACCCCTCCACTTT. Translated: CAISGTGPNSPLHF.

This clonotype was picked up many times. V is TRBV3-1 and J is TRBJ1-2; no definite D call. V was trimmed by 5 bases and J by 4 bases, leaving 11 bases between them. Germline values: CDR1 LGHDT, CDR2 YNNKEL (reference sequence). The CDR3 extends over 13 amino acids. This CDR3 is CASSAPSGYGYTF. The CDR3 coding sequence is TGTGCCAGCAGCGCCCCGTCGGGCTATGGCTACACCTTC.

This clonotype was detected ten times or more. As DNA, the CDR3 is TGTGCCAGCAGTGAACGGGGAGGGTCGGATGGCTACACCTTC. Translated: CASSERGGSDGYTF. V usage is TRBV2 and J usage is TRBJ1-2; D is unclear. V dropped 2 bases and J dropped 6 bases, with 13 bases sitting between them. The CDR3 consists of 14 residues. Germline assignment: CDR1 SNHLY and CDR2 FYNNEI.

Concerning this clonotype: Germline and junction disagree at one end, which may indicate a read error. V and J are TRBV15 and TRBJ2-3; 9 nucleotides align to TRBD1. CDR1 LNHNV and CDR2 YYDKDF come from the germline V gene (reference sequence). The CDR3 runs to 14 residues. In nucleotides, the CDR3 is TGTGCCGCCAGTAGAGGACAGGGGCCTAATACGCAGTATTTT. This sequence encodes CAASRGQGPNTQYF.

The chain uses TRBV9 and TRBJ2-7, with no clear D. V was pared by 3 bases and J by 0 bases, with 4 bases between. CDR1 and CDR2 (germline): SGDLS, YYNGEE. The CDR3 runs to 12 residues. This CDR3 reads CASSGDSYEQYF. DNA of the CDR3: TGTGCCAGCAGCGGTGACTCCTACGAGCAGTACTTC.

The chain links TRBV7-2 to TRBJ1-5, with unresolved D. This CDR3 contains 13 residues. Germline CDR1 reads SGHTA; CDR2 reads FQGNSA. V dropped 0 bases and J dropped 5 bases, with 5 bases sitting between them. The DNA for the CDR3 is TGTGCCAGCAGCTTAGCAGCTGATCAGCCCCAGCATTTT. This codes for CASSLAADQPQHF. The variable domain in full, with the rest retrieved from reference TRBV7-2 and TRBJ1-5, is GAGVSQSPSNKVTEKGKDVELRCDPISGHTALYWYRQSLGQGLEFLIYFQGNSAPDKSGLPSDRFSAERTGGSVSTLTIQRTQQEDSAVYLCASSLAADQPQHFGDGTRLSIL.

This clonotype was counted ten times or more. V usage is TRBV20-1 and J usage is TRBJ1-1; D uncertain. CDR3 size: 12 residues. Trimming shortened V by 3 bases and J by 6 bases, and 11 bases separated the two germline ends. Germline loops: CDR1 DFQATT, CDR2 SNEGSKA (reference sequence). The CDR3 DNA reads as TGCAGTGCTAGCCCTACCGGGTCTGAAGCTTTCTTT. The encoded protein is CSASPTGSEAFF.

In this sample, this clonotype turned up many times. The chain links TRBV29-1 to TRBJ2-3; possible D gene TRBD1, 5 bases. Between the trimmed V and J ends, which lost 3 bases and 5 bases, there was a span of 6 bases. Looked up from germline, CDR1 is SQVTM and CDR2 is ANQGSEA. The CDR3 contains 11 residues. CDR3 in DNA: TGCAGCGTTGACAGGGTAGATACGCAGTATTTT. Amino acids: CSVDRVDTQYF.

The rearrangement uses TRBV20-1 and TRBJ2-5; D remains unclear. CDR1 DFQATT and CDR2 SNEGSKA come from the germline V gene (reference sequence). The CDR3 length is 13 residues. With 0 bases removed from V and 4 bases from J, the gap between germline ends came to 9 bases. Here the CDR3 reads CSARDLGSETQYF. DNA of the CDR3: TGCAGTGCTAGAGATTTGGGGTCAGAGACCCAGTACTTC.

V usage is TRBV5-5 and J usage is TRBJ2-3; D not certain. Trimming took 2 bases from V and 2 from J, leaving 6 bases between them. The V gene's germline CDR1 is SGHKS and CDR2 YYEKEE (reference sequence). The CDR3 runs to 13 residues. CDR3 protein: CASSFGSTDTQYF. The CDR3 nucleotides are TGTGCCAGCAGCTTCGGATCCACAGATACGCAGTATTTT.

This clonotype showed up many times. The J gene is TRBJ1-5, the V gene TRBV6-1; 8 bases agree with TRBD1. This CDR3 contains 14 residues. Trimming cost V 6 bases and J 2 bases; bases outside gene matches: 3. Germline V gene sequence: CDR1 MNHNS, CDR2 SASEGT. The CDR3 sequence is CASRPQGGNQPQHF. For the CDR3, the DNA is TGTGCCAGCAGGCCACAGGGGGGCAATCAGCCCCAGCATTTT.

The chain has TRBV24-1 and TRBJ2-7, with TRBD1 matching 10 bases. V lost 3 bases to trimming and J lost 4 bases; unmatched junction nucleotides: 11. The CDR3 covers 17 residues. CDR1 and CDR2 (germline): KGHDR, SFDVKD. The CDR3 region has the DNA TGTGCCACCAGTGATATAGCCCCCGGGACAGGGGAGTACGAGCAGTACTTC. Translating it yields CATSDIAPGTGEYEQYF.

At least ten counts were recorded for this clonotype. The rearrangement links TRBV7-8 to TRBJ1-6; the D is unclear. Germline values: CDR1 SGHVS, CDR2 FQNEAQ. Deletions cut 5 bases from V and 6 bases from J, with 20 bases between. The CDR3 covers 17 residues. CDR3 residues: CASSHYGRDLGNSPLHF. The CDR3 coding sequence is TGTGCCAGCAGCCATTACGGGAGGGATCTGGGTAATTCACCCCTCCACTTT.

This clonotype has a count of ten or more. The J gene is TRBJ2-7, the V gene TRBV5-6; the match to TRBD1 covers 8 bases. V shed 3 bases, J shed 4 bases, and the junction held 9 bases outside the gene matches. The germline gives CDR1 SGHDT, CDR2 YYEEEE. The CDR3 sequence is 15 residues long. This CDR3 is CASSSERTGRYEQYF. CDR3 coding DNA: TGTGCCAGCAGCTCGGAGCGGACAGGGAGGTACGAGCAGTACTTC.

This clonotype was observed at least ten times. This chain links TRBV19 with TRBJ2-7, with D tentatively TRBD1 (6 bases). The CDR3 spans 13 residues. V was pared by 2 bases and J by 6 bases, with 11 bases between. Germline V gene sequence: CDR1 LNHDA, CDR2 SQIVND (reference sequence). The CDR3 DNA is TGTGCCAGTAGTATAACCAGGGGCGTCGAGCAGTACTTC. Translating gives CASSITRGVEQYF.

In its sample, this clonotype was seen many times. This chain links TRBV27 with TRBJ2-7; no clear D. Deletions cut 5 bases from V and 6 bases from J, with 8 bases between. CDR1 MNHEY and CDR2 SMNVEV come from the germline V gene (reference sequence). CDR3 size: 11 residues. The CDR3 region has the DNA TGTGCCAGCAGTATTGCAGGCGAGCAGTACTTC. Translating it yields CASSIAGEQYF.

This chain joins TRBV3-1 and TRBJ2-1; 9 nucleotides agree with TRBD2. Per germline, CDR1 LGHDT and CDR2 YNNKEL (reference sequence). The length of the CDR3 is 17 residues. Unmatched junction bases numbered 17, after V lost 4 bases and J lost 10 bases. CDR3 DNA: TGTGCCAGCAGCCTCCCCGTGGTGGGCGGGGGGGGAATCGAGCAGTTCTTC. This translates into CASSLPVVGGGGIEQFF.

At least ten counts were recorded for this clonotype. The rearrangement links TRBV11-3 to TRBJ2-5; maybe TRBD1 (5 bases). This CDR3 region has 15 residues. Trimming pared 5 bases from V and 5 bases from J, leaving 18 bases between. In germline, CDR1 is SGHNT, CDR2 YENEEA. CDR3 sequence: CASSPSFGKGETQYF. CDR3 coding DNA: TGTGCCAGCAGCCCCTCCTTTGGAAAGGGGGAGACCCAGTACTTC.

V gene TRBV25-1 combines with J gene TRBJ1-4; 8 bases fit TRBD1. The CDR3 is 13 amino acids. Germline V lookup: CDR1 MGHDK, CDR2 SYGVNS. Trimming at V came to 8 bases and at J to 5 bases, leaving 4 bases not matched to a gene. The CDR3 is CASEDRVNEKLFF. As DNA, the CDR3 is TGTGCCAGCGAGGACAGGGTGAATGAAAAACTGTTTTTT.

This clonotype was found a few times. The chain carries TRBV11-2 and TRBJ1-4; D may be TRBD1 (6 bases). Germline assignment: CDR1 SGHAT and CDR2 FQNNGV. V gave up 5 bases and J gave up 6 bases, with 19 bases separating them. The length of the CDR3 is 16 residues. The CDR3 is CASSPGLRGEDEKLFF. CDR3 bases: TGTGCCAGCAGCCCCGGACTCAGGGGAGAAGATGAAAAACTGTTTTTT. Full variable domain (outside the CDR3, taken from reference TRBV11-2 and TRBJ1-4): EAGVAQSPRYKIIEKRQSVAFWCNPISGHATLYWYQQILGQGPKLLIQFQNNGVVDDSQLPKDRFSAERLKGVDSTLKIQPAKLEDSAVYLCASSPGLRGEDEKLFFGSGTQLSVL.

V is TRBV9 and J is TRBJ1-2; 9 nucleotides match TRBD1. V lost 4 bases, J lost 5 bases, and 6 bases stayed unmatched. CDR1 is SGDLS, CDR2 YYNGEE, per germline. The CDR3 runs to 14 residues. The CDR3 DNA follows: TGTGCCAGCAGCTCACAGGGGGCCTGGTATGGCTACACCTTC. Protein product: CASSSQGAWYGYTF.

This clonotype was detected once. V gene TRBV10-3 combines with J gene TRBJ2-2; D unclear. The CDR3 runs 15 residues. CDR1 and CDR2 from the germline V gene are ENHRY and SYGVKD. V was cut by 4 bases and J by 5 bases, with 14 bases left in between. CDR3 region: CAISAKSSGTGELFF. In nucleotides, the CDR3 is TGTGCCATCAGTGCTAAGAGCTCGGGTACCGGGGAGCTGTTTTTT.

The chain links TRBV2 to TRBJ1-2; D possibly corresponds to TRBD1 (6 bases). The CDR3 extends over 14 amino acids. The germline V and J ends were trimmed by 2 bases and 8 bases, with 15 bases remaining between them. From germline, CDR1 is SNHLY and CDR2 FYNNEI. CDR3 sequence: CASSEYVRGSGYTF. The CDR3 DNA sequence: TGTGCCAGCAGTGAATACGTCAGGGGTAGCGGCTACACCTTC.

The table lists this clonotype with many counts. This chain joins TRBV7-2 and TRBJ1-5, with D possibly TRBD1 on 6 matching bases. Germline CDR1 reads SGHTA; CDR2 reads FQGNSA. Trimming removed 3 bases from V and 6 bases from J, with 9 bases in between. CDR3 length: 13 amino acids. CDR3 residues: CASSFGTTQPQHF. In nucleotides, the CDR3 is TGTGCCAGCAGCTTTGGGACAACTCAGCCCCAGCATTTT.

A few counts support this clonotype. The CDR3 is CSARDLERGTTNTGELFF. The CDR3, as DNA: TGCAGTGCTAGAGATCTGGAGCGGGGGACCACGAACACCGGGGAGCTGTTTTTT. The rearrangement links TRBV20-1 to TRBJ2-2; TRBD2 matches 8 bases. There are 18 residues in the CDR3. Trimming removed 0 bases from V and 0 bases from J; junction bases left unmatched: 9. The germline V gene encodes CDR1 DFQATT and CDR2 SNEGSKA (reference sequence).

The gene calls are TRBV5-1 and TRBJ2-5; 8 nucleotides agree with TRBD1. The germline V gene encodes CDR1 SGHRS and CDR2 YFSETQ. Trimming at V came to 1 base and at J to 2 bases, leaving 1 base not matched to a gene. There are 14 residues in the CDR3. The CDR3 is CASSLRTGQETQYF. As DNA, the CDR3 is TGCGCCAGCAGCTTGAGGACAGGGCAAGAGACCCAGTACTTC.

This clonotype was seen ten or more times. V is TRBV3-1 and J is TRBJ2-7; D is undetermined. This CDR3 has 12 residues. Germline V gene data show CDR1 as LGHDT and CDR2 as YNNKEL (reference sequence). The germline V and J ends were trimmed by 0 bases and 8 bases, with 8 bases remaining between them. The CDR3 reads CASSQDSVQQYF. The DNA for the CDR3 is TGTGCCAGCAGCCAAGATTCGGTCCAGCAGTACTTC.